The rows below give T cell receptor beta chains drawn from one sample of a study of T cell clusters in autoimmune cytopenias. TCRdb re-called the multiplex PCR reads and shows each CDR3 protein once, DNA omitted. The sample table sets out about 2,000 distinct CDR3 sequences. The sample consisted of peripheral blood. The receptors originated from a human donor with an autoimmune cytopenia or autoimmune hepatitis (not recorded which). Each CDR3 is given with its conserved first and last residue. Each record gives: CDR3 length, clone size, J gene, V gene, CDR3 protein. Clone size is shown for a subset of rows, as once, few, many or a class of expanded clone.

13	large	TRBJ1-4	TRBV29-1	CSVAHRVGEKLFF
12	medium-sized	TRBJ2-7	TRBV15	CATSRDGYEQYF
14	-	TRBJ1-4	TRBV20-1	CSALRGATNEKLFF
14	medium-sized	TRBJ2-1	TRBV6-1	CASSEAWDRGQQFF
14	medium-sized	TRBJ1-5	TRBV30	CAWTETGRGQPQHF
18	medium-sized	TRBJ2-3	TRBV5-4	CASSLLRATGQNTDTQYF
14	medium-sized	TRBJ2-5	TRBV6-5	CASSYSRLEGTQYF
13	medium-sized	TRBJ1-1	TRBV19	CASSIGDSNKAFF
16	-	TRBJ2-1	TRBV20-1	CSAASGTSGGENEQFF
14	large	TRBJ2-1	TRBV29-1	CSVVRASSYNEQFF
13	-	TRBJ2-7	TRBV6-1	CASSLAGDDEQYF
15	-	TRBJ1-1	TRBV20-1	CSASRTGGLGTEAFF
14	-	TRBJ1-1	TRBV12-3/TRBV12-4	CASRAGTGNTEAFF
15	large	TRBJ2-3	TRBV6-1	CASSDFAGSTDTQYF